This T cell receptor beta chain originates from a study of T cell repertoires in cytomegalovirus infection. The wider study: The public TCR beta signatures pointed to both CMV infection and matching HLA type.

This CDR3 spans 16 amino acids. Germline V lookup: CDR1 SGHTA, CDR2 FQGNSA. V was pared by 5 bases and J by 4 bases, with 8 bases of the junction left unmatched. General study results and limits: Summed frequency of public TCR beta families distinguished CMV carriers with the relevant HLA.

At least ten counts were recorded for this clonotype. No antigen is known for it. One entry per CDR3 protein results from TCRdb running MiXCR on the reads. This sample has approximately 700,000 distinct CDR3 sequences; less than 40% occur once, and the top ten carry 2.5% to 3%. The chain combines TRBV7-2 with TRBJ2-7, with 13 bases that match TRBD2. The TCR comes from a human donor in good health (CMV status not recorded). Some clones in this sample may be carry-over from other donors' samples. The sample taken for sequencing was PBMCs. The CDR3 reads CASSVQLAGGVYEQYF. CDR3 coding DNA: TGTGCCAGCAGCGTCCAACTAGCGGGAGGGGTTTACGAGCAGTACTTC.